These 27 T cell receptor beta chains came from one sample sequenced in a study of neoadjuvant anti-PD-1 for oral cavity cancer. Clones were read by immunoSEQ multiplex PCR, and TCRdb kept only the in-frame ones, dropping some. The table has under 8,500 clones, roughly three fifths seen once. The sample was tumor tissue, taken before nivolumab (anti-PD-1) treatment. These receptors were collected from a person between 35 and 79 years old with oral cavity squamous cell carcinoma.

This clone has only one observation. CDR3 sequence (DNA): TGTGCCAGCAGCTCAGGGCGGGGCGAAGCTTTCTTT. It is translated as CASSSGRGEAFF. The genes are TRBV7-2 and TRBJ1-1; the D gene is possibly TRBD1 (5 bases). Germline V CDR1 and CDR2: SGHTA, FQGNSA. This CDR3 is 12 amino acids long. V was shortened by 4 bases and J by 8 bases, with 11 bases between the two germline ends.

DNA for the CDR3: TGTGCCTGGAGTCAAGCGCTACGGAACGAGCAGTACTTC. Translating gives CAWSQALRNEQYF. V gene TRBV30 combines with J gene TRBJ2-7; no definite D call. V shed 2 bases and J shed 5 bases, with 13 bases lying between them. The V gene's germline CDR1 is GTSNPN and CDR2 SVGIG (reference sequence). This CDR3 has 13 amino acids.

Judged by abundance, this clone is medium-sized. V usage is TRBV7-8 and J usage is TRBJ2-7; 11 bases agree with TRBD2. CDR3 length equals 15 residues. V shed 1 base and J 4 bases; nucleotides not matched to a gene: 3. The germline V gene encodes CDR1 SGHVS and CDR2 FQNEAQ. The chain's CDR3 is CASSLEGLAVYEQYF. Here the CDR3 DNA reads TGTGCCAGCAGCTTAGAGGGACTAGCGGTTTACGAGCAGTACTTC.

The gene calls are TRBV11-3 and TRBJ1-1, with TRBD1 matching over 7 bases. There are 15 residues in the CDR3. CDR1 and CDR2 (germline): SGHNT, YENEEA. The V segment lost 4 bases and the J segment 2 bases; nucleotides outside the gene matches: 7. The CDR3 sequence: CASSSHGTVNTEAFF. The CDR3, as DNA: TGTGCCAGCAGCTCGCACGGGACAGTCAACACTGAAGCTTTCTTT. Combining the CDR3 with reference TRBV11-3 and TRBJ1-1 gives the whole variable domain EAGVVQSPRYKIIEKKQPVAFWCNPISGHNTLYWYLQNLGQGPELLIRYENEEAVDDSQLPKDRFSAERLKGVDSTLKIQPAELGDSAVYLCASSSHGTVNTEAFFGQGTRLTVV.

This rearrangement joins TRBV7-9 to TRBJ2-3; 10 bases agree with TRBD2. J lost 1 base, V lost 8 bases, and 12 bases had no gene match. Germline-derived CDR1 and CDR2 are SEHNR and FQNEAQ (reference sequence). There are 17 residues in the CDR3. CDR3 amino acids: CASGPGGLADRTDTQYF. CDR3 nucleotide sequence: TGTGCCAGCGGCCCCGGAGGACTAGCGGACCGCACAGATACGCAGTATTTT.

Written as DNA, the CDR3 is TGTGCCAGCAGCGCCTGGACAGCTAGCGCAGATACGCAGTATTTT. Its translation is CASSAWTASADTQYF. This chain joins TRBV5-8 and TRBJ2-3, with D tentatively TRBD1 or TRBD2 (6 bases each). The CDR3 is 15 residues long. Germline V gene lookup returns CDR1 SGHTS and CDR2 YDEGEE. V lost 4 bases, J lost 4 bases, and 16 bases lay in between.

The V call is TRBV7-8, the J call TRBJ2-7; D is unclear. Trimming shortened V by 8 bases and J by 4 bases, and 15 bases separated the two germline ends. The germline gives CDR1 SGHVS, CDR2 FQNEAQ. This CDR3 is 13 amino acids long. In DNA, the CDR3 is TGTGCCAGCCGCCCGGGCCATCAATACGAGCAGTACTTC. Protein: CASRPGHQYEQYF.

The V call is TRBV6-1, the J call TRBJ2-7; D is tentatively TRBD1 or TRBD2 (5 bases each). V lost 3 bases, J lost 0 bases, and 12 bases lay in between. Germline V CDR1 and CDR2: MNHNS, SASEGT. The CDR3 totals 15 residues. The CDR3 region is CASSEPRGASYEQYF. The CDR3 nucleotides are TGTGCCAGCAGTGAGCCCAGAGGGGCCTCCTACGAGCAGTACTTC.

The gene calls are TRBV5-1 and TRBJ2-2; tentatively, D is TRBD1 or TRBD2 (7 bases each). V was shortened by 4 bases and J by 0 bases, with 25 bases between the two germline ends. CDR1 and CDR2 from the germline V gene are SGHRS and YFSETQ. This CDR3 contains 20 residues. CDR3 coding DNA: TGCGCCAGCAGCCCGCGACAGGGAGCCGCGGCGGGGGCGAACACCGGGGAGCTGTTTTTT. Translated: CASSPRQGAAAGANTGELFF.

This clone occurred a few times. The rearrangement links TRBV27 to TRBJ2-3; D gene uncertain. CDR1 MNHEY and CDR2 SMNVEV come from the germline V gene (reference sequence). The CDR3 consists of 14 residues. The V end was cut by 3 bases, the J end by 4 bases, with 11 bases between. CDR3 bases: TGTGCCAGCAGTTTTCAGACGAACTCAGATACGCAGTATTTT. Its protein product is CASSFQTNSDTQYF.

The chain joins TRBV28 to TRBJ1-2; possibly TRBD1 for D (6 bases). V lost 3 bases and J lost 0, with 11 bases in between. There are 15 residues in the CDR3. The germline V gene encodes CDR1 MDHEN and CDR2 SYDVKM. CDR3 residues: CASSFTGTANYGYTF. As DNA, the CDR3 is TGTGCCAGCAGTTTCACAGGGACTGCTAACTATGGCTACACCTTC.

This clone was seen a single time. The CDR3 spells CASSPDRDYQPQHF. CDR3 in DNA: TGTGCCAGCAGTCCCGACAGGGACTATCAGCCCCAGCATTTT. The V gene is TRBV28, the J gene TRBJ1-5, with 7 bases identical to TRBD1. This CDR3 contains 14 residues. The J segment lost 5 bases and the V segment lost 5 bases, leaving 6 bases of the junction unmatched. Germline CDR1 reads MDHEN; CDR2 reads SYDVKM.

The chain recombines TRBV5-1 with TRBJ2-7, with D perhaps matching TRBD1 or TRBD2 (6 bases each). The CDR3 extends over 15 amino acids. The V and J ends lost 4 bases and 5 bases respectively, with 19 bases between them. Germline V CDR1 and CDR2: SGHRS, YFSETQ. The chain's CDR3 is CASSLGGTQLNEQYF. As DNA, the CDR3 is TGCGCCAGCAGCCTGGGCGGGACACAACTAAACGAGCAGTACTTC.

This clone has more than one count but fewer than ten. The V gene is TRBV7-9, the J gene TRBJ2-7; 8 bases agree with TRBD1. V lost 4 bases, J lost 3 bases, and 5 bases stayed unmatched. CDR3 length: 14 amino acids. Germline values: CDR1 SEHNR, CDR2 FQNEAQ (reference sequence). The CDR3 protein is CASSSRQGFYEQYF. The DNA for the CDR3 is TGTGCCAGCAGCTCGCGACAGGGGTTCTACGAGCAGTACTTC.

This chain uses TRBV9 with TRBJ2-2; 9 bases match TRBD1. J gave up 4 bases and V 1 base, and 17 bases lay outside the gene matches. The CDR3 spans 20 residues. Germline CDR1 is SGDLS and CDR2 is YYNGEE. In nucleotides, the CDR3 is TGTGCCAGCAGCGTAATCGGGACAGGGAATATGAGAGGGCGCACCGGGGAGCTGTTTTTT. This encodes CASSVIGTGNMRGRTGELFF.

This clone was seen a few times. The V gene is TRBV15, the J gene TRBJ2-7; D remains ambiguous. From germline, CDR1 is LNHNV and CDR2 YYDKDF (reference sequence). Deletions cut 0 bases from V and 7 bases from J, with 13 bases between. This CDR3 comprises 14 residues. CDR3 in amino acids: CATSREAGHLEQYF. CDR3 bases: TGTGCCACCAGCAGAGAAGCAGGCCACCTGGAGCAGTACTTC.

The rearrangement joins TRBV7-2 to TRBJ1-1; D is unresolved. The V gene lost 6 bases and the J gene lost 1 base, with 12 bases spanning the gap. CDR1 is SGHTA, CDR2 FQGNSA, per germline. There are 14 residues in the CDR3. Here the CDR3 reads CASRRREGNTEAFF. CDR3 DNA: TGTGCCAGCAGAAGAAGGGAGGGGAACACTGAAGCTTTCTTT. Full variable domain (outside the CDR3, taken from reference TRBV7-2 and TRBJ1-1): GAGVSQSPSNKVTEKGKDVELRCDPISGHTALYWYRQSLGQGLEFLIYFQGNSAPDKSGLPSDRFSAERTGGSVSTLTIQRTQQEDSAVYLCASRRREGNTEAFFGQGTRLTVV.

V gene TRBV5-1 combines with J gene TRBJ2-5, with no clear D. Per the germline V gene, CDR1 is SGHRS and CDR2 is YFSETQ. This CDR3 contains 12 residues. V was trimmed by 0 bases and J by 5 bases, leaving 5 bases between them. The CDR3 loop is CASSLAMETQYF. The CDR3 DNA reads TGCGCCAGCAGCTTGGCTATGGAGACCCAGTACTTC.

This sequence joins TRBV10-3 and TRBJ2-4; 7 bases agree with TRBD1. With 6 bases clipped from V and 6 bases from J, the junction kept 8 bases outside the gene matches. The CDR3 contains 14 residues. CDR1 is ENHRY and CDR2 is SYGVKD in the germline V gene. Here the CDR3 reads CAISEETGLNIQYF. CDR3 nucleotide sequence: TGTGCCATCAGCGAAGAGACAGGGCTAAACATTCAGTACTTC.

Within the sample, this clone is large. The V gene is TRBV5-1, the J gene TRBJ2-7; D is possibly TRBD1 or TRBD2 (6 bases each). Germline CDR1 is SGHRS and CDR2 is YFSETQ. This CDR3 is 17 amino acids long. V was pared by 4 bases and J by 3 bases, with 23 bases between. CDR3 nucleotides: TGCGCCAGCAGCCGGGACCAGGGAGTAGGAGGGGGCTACGAGCAGTACTTC. Protein product: CASSRDQGVGGGYEQYF.

V is TRBV7-2 and J is TRBJ1-2; no definite D call. The ends were cut back, 5 bases at V and 5 bases at J, with 12 bases in the middle. Germline lookup yields CDR1 SGHTA and CDR2 FQGNSA. The CDR3 has 13 amino acids. In DNA, the CDR3 is TGTGCCAGCAGCCCCCGGACGGAATATGGCTACACCTTC. The encoded protein is CASSPRTEYGYTF. The full variable domain, with the rest looked up from reference TRBV7-2 and TRBJ1-2, is GAGVSQSPSNKVTEKGKDVELRCDPISGHTALYWYRQSLGQGLEFLIYFQGNSAPDKSGLPSDRFSAERTGGSVSTLTIQRTQQEDSAVYLCASSPRTEYGYTFGSGTRLTVV.

This clone was recorded once. The chain joins TRBV7-2 to TRBJ1-6; 10 positions match TRBD1. The CDR3 has 17 residues. V trimming: 5 bases; J trimming: 4 bases; junction bases outside the gene matches: 8. Germline V gene sequence: CDR1 SGHTA, CDR2 FQGNSA. CDR3 amino acids: CASSTDRGLVYNSPLHF. DNA for the CDR3: TGTGCCAGCAGCACAGACAGGGGGCTCGTGTATAATTCACCCCTCCACTTT.

This chain connects TRBV19 to TRBJ1-1; TRBD1 agrees at 12 bases. J was trimmed by 4 bases and V by 5 bases; bases with no gene match: 5. CDR1 is LNHDA, CDR2 SQIVND, per germline (reference sequence). The CDR3 sequence is 15 residues long. The CDR3 coding sequence is TGTGCCAGTAGTGGGCAGGGACAGGGGGCCACTGAAGCTTTCTTT. Its protein product is CASSGQGQGATEAFF.

This rearrangement joins TRBV6-1 to TRBJ2-1, with 8 positions matching TRBD1. Germline-derived CDR1 and CDR2 are MNHNS and SASEGT. The CDR3 is 13 residues long. V dropped 5 bases and J dropped 7; count of bases not matched to a gene: 4. The CDR3 nucleotides are TGTGCCAGCAGTAAGGACAGGGTGAATGAGCAGTTCTTC. This sequence encodes CASSKDRVNEQFF.

The chain uses TRBV5-5 and TRBJ2-1, with 11 bases matching TRBD2. Germline CDR1 is SGHKS and CDR2 is YYEKEE (reference sequence). This CDR3 has 13 residues. Trimming took 1 base from V and 14 from J; bases not matched to a gene: 5. The CDR3 coding sequence is TGTGCCAGCAGCTTGACTAGCGGGAGTAGAGAGTTCTTC. The encoded protein is CASSLTSGSREFF.

The chain uses TRBV27 and TRBJ2-3; a weak D match, TRBD2 (6 bases). Germline CDR1 and CDR2: MNHEY and SMNVEV (reference sequence). V was pared by 1 base and J by 5 bases, with 16 bases between. The CDR3 covers 16 residues. As DNA, the CDR3 is TGTGCCAGCAGTTTATTGGGCGGGGTAAAAGGAGATACGCAGTATTTT. This gives the protein CASSLLGGVKGDTQYF.

This clone was recorded only once. V usage is TRBV6-1 and J usage is TRBJ1-6; perhaps TRBD1 as D (6 bases). Trimming pared 2 bases from V and 8 bases from J, leaving 13 bases between. Looked up from germline, CDR1 is MNHNS and CDR2 is SASEGT. The CDR3 is made up of 15 amino acids. The CDR3 DNA sequence: TGTGCCAGCAGTGAAATATCAGGGGCATATTCACCCCTCCACTTT. It codes for CASSEISGAYSPLHF.